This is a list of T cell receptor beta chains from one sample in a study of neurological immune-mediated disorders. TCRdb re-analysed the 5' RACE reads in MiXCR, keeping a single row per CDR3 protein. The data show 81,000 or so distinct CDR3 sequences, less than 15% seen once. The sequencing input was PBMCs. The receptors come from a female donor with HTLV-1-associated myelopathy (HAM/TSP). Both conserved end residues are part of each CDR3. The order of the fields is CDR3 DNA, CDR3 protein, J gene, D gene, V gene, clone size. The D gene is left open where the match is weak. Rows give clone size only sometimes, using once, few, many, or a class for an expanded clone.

TGCGCCAGCAGCTTGGAGGTGGGGATCCCTGAAGCTTTCTTT,CASSLEVGIPEAFF,TRBJ1-1,-,TRBV5-1,few
TGTGCCAGCGCTTTAGTGGGACGGGACACCCGGGAGCCGTTTTTT,CASALVGRDTREPFF,TRBJ2-2,-,TRBV12-3/TRBV12-4,-
TGTGCCAGCAGCATAACAGGGTTGGTCACCGGGGAGCTGTTTTTT,CASSITGLVTGELFF,TRBJ2-2,-,TRBV7-3,few
TGCAGTGCTAGAAAGGGACAGGCCTACAATGAGCAGTTCTTC,CSARKGQAYNEQFF,TRBJ2-1,TRBD1,TRBV20-1,many
TGTGCCAGCAGCTCTCCAGGGGGCCCAGATACGCAGTATTTT,CASSSPGGPDTQYF,TRBJ2-3,TRBD1,TRBV7-8,-
TGCGCCAGCAGCGTGGACGGCCTGGGGGGGGCCAACGTCCTGACTTTC,CASSVDGLGGANVLTF,TRBJ2-6,-,TRBV5-1,many
TGTGCCAGCGGGGACAGGGGAAGCTACGAGCAGTACTTC,CASGDRGSYEQYF,TRBJ2-7,TRBD1,TRBV28,many
TGCGCCAGCAGCCTCCGTGGGGTCACCGAGCAGTACTTC,CASSLRGVTEQYF,TRBJ2-7,-,TRBV5-1,many
TGTGCCAGCAGGGGGGCCCTGGGGAAAAAACTGTTTTTT,CASRGALGKKLFF,TRBJ1-4,-,TRBV2,-
TGTGCCAGCAGCTCGGGGTACCACACAGATACGCAGTATTTT,CASSSGYHTDTQYF,TRBJ2-3,-,TRBV2,many
TGCGCCAGCACCTGGACGGAGGGGGAGCAGTACTTC,CASTWTEGEQYF,TRBJ2-7,-,TRBV5-1,many
TGCAGTGCTAGTGGTGGGGGGGAAGACGAGCAGTACTTC,CSASGGGEDEQYF,TRBJ2-7,TRBD2,TRBV20-1,many
TGTGCCAGCAGTTTTACGGGCGGAGCCGTCTATGGCTACACCTTC,CASSFTGGAVYGYTF,TRBJ1-2,-,TRBV28,many
TGTGCCAGCAGCTTAGTTCGACTAGCGGGGGGGACGGGTGAGCAGTTCTTC,CASSLVRLAGGTGEQFF,TRBJ2-1,TRBD2,TRBV11-2,many
TGTGCCAGTACCGAGCAGAACTCTGGAAACACCATATATTTT,CASTEQNSGNTIYF,TRBJ1-3,-,TRBV19,many
TGTGCCATCCAAAGGGGTACAGAGGCTAGCACCATATATTTT,CAIQRGTEASTIYF,TRBJ1-3,-,TRBV10-3,many
TGTGCCAGCAGTGAAGGCCAGGCCTATGGCTACACCTTC,CASSEGQAYGYTF,TRBJ1-2,-,TRBV2,-
TGTGCCAGCAGCCAAGATGGCGGGGAGCTGTTTTTT,CASSQDGGELFF,TRBJ2-2,-,TRBV4-2,many
TGTGCCAGCAGTTTGCAGGGGCAGGGGACAGCCGGGGAGCTGTTTTTT,CASSLQGQGTAGELFF,TRBJ2-2,TRBD1,TRBV28,many
TGTGCCAGCAGCAACAGGGATTTCAACACCGGGGAGCTGTTTTTT,CASSNRDFNTGELFF,TRBJ2-2,-,TRBV4-2,many
TGCAGTGCTAGACCTCTCCACGGGGAGCTGTTTTTT,CSARPLHGELFF,TRBJ2-2,-,TRBV20-1,many
TGTGCCAGCAGTTTGCCAGGATACTACGAGCAGTACTTC,CASSLPGYYEQYF,TRBJ2-7,-,TRBV28,many
TGTGCCAGCAGCTTTCTTGAGAACACTGAAGCTTTCTTT,CASSFLENTEAFF,TRBJ1-1,-,TRBV7-8,-
TGCGCCAGCAGCACAGGGGTCGGGGAGACCCAGTACTTC,CASSTGVGETQYF,TRBJ2-5,TRBD1,TRBV5-1,many
TGTGCCAGCAGTTTGAGGGTCACGTTGACCGGGGAGCTGTTTTTT,CASSLRVTLTGELFF,TRBJ2-2,-,TRBV28,many
TGTGCCATCAGCCTAGCCGACACAGATACGCAGTATTTT,CAISLADTDTQYF,TRBJ2-3,-,TRBV10-3,many
TGTGCCAGCAGTGAAGGGTTCGGAAACACCATATATTTT,CASSEGFGNTIYF,TRBJ1-3,-,TRBV2,many
TGCGCCAGCAGCTGGGACAGACCGTACGAGCAGTACTTC,CASSWDRPYEQYF,TRBJ2-7,TRBD1,TRBV5-1,many
TGTGCCAGCAGTTACCACCTAGACAGGGGATATAATTCACCCCTCCACTTT,CASSYHLDRGYNSPLHF,TRBJ1-6,TRBD1,TRBV6-5,few
TGCGCCAGCACTCAGGGCCCGAACACTGAAGCTTTCTTT,CASTQGPNTEAFF,TRBJ1-1,-,TRBV5-1,many
TGTGCCAGCAGAACTAGCGGGGGGACGGATACGCAGTATTTT,CASRTSGGTDTQYF,TRBJ2-3,TRBD2,TRBV12-3/TRBV12-4,many
TGCGCCAGCAGCTCTGACAGCGGGACAGGATACTCCTACGAGCAGTACTTC,CASSSDSGTGYSYEQYF,TRBJ2-7,-,TRBV5-1,many
TGCAGCGGCCTTATGAGGGGCCGCACAGATACGCAGTATTTT,CSGLMRGRTDTQYF,TRBJ2-3,-,TRBV29-1,many